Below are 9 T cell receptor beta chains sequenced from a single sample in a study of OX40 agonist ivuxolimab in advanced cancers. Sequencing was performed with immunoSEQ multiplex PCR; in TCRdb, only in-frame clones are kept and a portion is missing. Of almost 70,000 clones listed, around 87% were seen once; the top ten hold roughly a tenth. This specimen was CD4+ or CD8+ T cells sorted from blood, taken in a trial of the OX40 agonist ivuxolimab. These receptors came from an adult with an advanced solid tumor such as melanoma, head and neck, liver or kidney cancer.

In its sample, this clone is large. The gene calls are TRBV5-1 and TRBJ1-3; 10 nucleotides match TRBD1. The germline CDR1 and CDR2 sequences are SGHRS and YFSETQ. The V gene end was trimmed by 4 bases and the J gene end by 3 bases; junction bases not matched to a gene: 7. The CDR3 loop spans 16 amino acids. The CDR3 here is CASSPRTGGGGNTIYF. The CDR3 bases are TGCGCCAGCAGCCCCCGGACAGGGGGTGGTGGAAACACCATATATTTT.

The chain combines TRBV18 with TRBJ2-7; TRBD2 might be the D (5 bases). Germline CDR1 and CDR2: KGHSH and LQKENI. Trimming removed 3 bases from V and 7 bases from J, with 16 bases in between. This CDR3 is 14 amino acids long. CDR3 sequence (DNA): TGTGCCAGCTCACCGGTAGAGGGCACGGTTGAGCAGTACTTC. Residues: CASSPVEGTVEQYF.

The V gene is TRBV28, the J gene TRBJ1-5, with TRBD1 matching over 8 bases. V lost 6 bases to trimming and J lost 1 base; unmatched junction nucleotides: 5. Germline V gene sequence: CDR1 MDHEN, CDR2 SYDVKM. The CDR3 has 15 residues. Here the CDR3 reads CASSAGGASNQPQHF. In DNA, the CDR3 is TGTGCCAGCAGCGCAGGGGGCGCAAGCAATCAGCCCCAGCATTTT.

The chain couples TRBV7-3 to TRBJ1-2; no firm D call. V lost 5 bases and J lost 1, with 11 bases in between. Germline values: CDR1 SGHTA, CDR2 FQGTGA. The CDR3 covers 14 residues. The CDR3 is CASSPTIDNYGYTF. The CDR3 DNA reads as TGTGCCAGCAGCCCGACGATCGATAACTATGGCTACACCTTC. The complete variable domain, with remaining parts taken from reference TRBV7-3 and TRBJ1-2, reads GAGVSQTPSNKVTEKGKYVELRCDPISGHTALYWYRQSLGQGPEFLIYFQGTGAADDSGLPNDRFFAVRPEGSVSTLKIQRTERGDSAVYLCASSPTIDNYGYTFGSGTRLTVV.

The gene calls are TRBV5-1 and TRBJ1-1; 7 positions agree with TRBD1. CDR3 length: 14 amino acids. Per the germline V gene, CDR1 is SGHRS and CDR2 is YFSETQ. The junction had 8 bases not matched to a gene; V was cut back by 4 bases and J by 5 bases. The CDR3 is CASSPEGARTEAFF. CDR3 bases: TGCGCCAGCAGCCCCGAGGGGGCGCGTACTGAAGCTTTCTTT.

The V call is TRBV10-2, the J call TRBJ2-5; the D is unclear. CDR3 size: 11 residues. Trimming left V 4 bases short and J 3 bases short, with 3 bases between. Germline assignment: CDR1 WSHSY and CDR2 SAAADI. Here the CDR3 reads CASSGKETQYF. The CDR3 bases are TGCGCCAGCAGTGGGAAAGAGACCCAGTACTTC.

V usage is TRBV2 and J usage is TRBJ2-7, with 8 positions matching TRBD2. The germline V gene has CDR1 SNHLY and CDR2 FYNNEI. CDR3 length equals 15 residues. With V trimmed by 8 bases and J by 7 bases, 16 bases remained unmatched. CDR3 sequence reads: CASAGVGGRSEEQYF. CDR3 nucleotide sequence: TGTGCCAGCGCGGGGGTTGGCGGGAGGTCGGAAGAGCAGTACTTC.

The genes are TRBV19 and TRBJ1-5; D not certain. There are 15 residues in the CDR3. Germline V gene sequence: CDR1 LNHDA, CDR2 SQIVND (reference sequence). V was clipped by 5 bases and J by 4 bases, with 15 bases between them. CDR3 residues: CASSLGGFGNQPQHF. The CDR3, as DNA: TGTGCCAGTAGTTTAGGAGGGTTTGGGAATCAGCCCCAGCATTTT.

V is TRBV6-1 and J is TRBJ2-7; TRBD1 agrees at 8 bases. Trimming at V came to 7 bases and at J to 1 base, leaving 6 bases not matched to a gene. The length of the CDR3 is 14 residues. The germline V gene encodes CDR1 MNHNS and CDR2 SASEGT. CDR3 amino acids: CASNKGQVSYEQYF. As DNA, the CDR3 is TGTGCCAGCAATAAGGGACAGGTATCCTACGAGCAGTACTTC.